The 28 T cell receptor beta chains presented below share a single source sample, sequenced in a study of OX40 agonist ivuxolimab in advanced cancers. The assay was immunoSEQ multiplex PCR, and TCRdb's table has in-frame clones only and misses some. Of more than 45,000 clones listed, approximately 86% are singletons. The source was CD4+ or CD8+ T cells sorted from blood, collected in a trial of the OX40 agonist ivuxolimab. These receptors came from an adult with an advanced solid tumor such as melanoma, head and neck, liver or kidney cancer.

The rearrangement uses TRBV4-1 and TRBJ1-2, with a weak D call TRBD1 (6 bases). CDR1 and CDR2 from the germline V gene are MGHRA and YSYEKL. V lost 2 bases to trimming and J lost 9 bases, with 22 bases between them. CDR3 size: 16 residues. The CDR3 sequence is CASSQRESGGRPRYTF. The CDR3 coding sequence is TGCGCCAGCAGCCAAAGGGAGAGCGGGGGCAGACCTCGCTACACCTTC.

The chain combines TRBV4-2 with TRBJ1-5, with a weak D call TRBD1 (5 bases). The CDR3 extends over 13 amino acids. From germline, CDR1 is LGHNA and CDR2 YNFKEQ. The V gene lost 5 bases and the J gene lost 7 bases, with 12 bases spanning the gap. CDR3 sequence (DNA): TGTGCCAGCAGCTTTGAGGGGAGCCAGCCCCAGCATTTT. Protein sequence: CASSFEGSQPQHF.

The chain is built from TRBV28 and TRBJ1-5, with no clear D. With 10 bases removed from V and 5 bases from J, the gap between germline ends came to 9 bases. The CDR3 is 11 amino acids. Germline assignment: CDR1 MDHEN and CDR2 SYDVKM. CDR3 residues: CATRPDQPQHF. Written as DNA, the CDR3 is TGTGCCACCCGGCCGGATCAGCCCCAGCATTTT.

This sequence joins TRBV9 and TRBJ1-5; TRBD1 matches at 10 bases. With 2 bases clipped from V and 7 bases from J, the junction kept 3 bases outside the gene matches. Germline V lookup: CDR1 SGDLS, CDR2 YYNGEE. The CDR3 sequence is 14 residues long. The CDR3 sequence: CASSVTGGGQPQHF. CDR3 DNA sequence: TGTGCCAGCAGCGTGACAGGGGGCGGCCAGCCCCAGCATTTT.

The chain carries TRBV6-5 and TRBJ2-1; D is unresolved. CDR1 is MNHEY, CDR2 SVGAGI, per germline. This CDR3 region has 15 residues. Trimming left V 0 bases short and J 5 bases short, with 11 bases between. The CDR3 nucleotides are TGTGCCAGCAGTTACTCGATTGACGGTAACAATGAGCAGTTCTTC. Translating gives CASSYSIDGNNEQFF.

This chain joins TRBV7-2 and TRBJ1-2; 9 bases fit TRBD1. The germline CDR1 and CDR2 sequences are SGHTA and FQGNSA. With V trimmed by 1 base and J by 7 bases, 10 bases remained unmatched. CDR3 length: 16 residues. Here the CDR3 DNA reads TGTGCCAGCAGCTTAGAATGGGACAGGGTCTCTCGTGGCTACACCTTC. Its translation is CASSLEWDRVSRGYTF. Variable domain in full (rest from reference TRBV7-2 and TRBJ1-2): GAGVSQSPSNKVTEKGKDVELRCDPISGHTALYWYRQSLGQGLEFLIYFQGNSAPDKSGLPSDRFSAERTGGSVSTLTIQRTQQEDSAVYLCASSLEWDRVSRGYTFGSGTRLTVV.

The rearrangement uses TRBV5-1 and TRBJ2-3; 11 positions agree with TRBD2. This CDR3 has 15 residues. Germline V gives CDR1 SGHRS, CDR2 YFSETQ. V lost 7 bases and J lost 5; bases outside the gene matches: 9. The CDR3 DNA follows: TGCGCCAGCGGACCTAGCGGGGGGTCAGGAGATACGCAGTATTTT. Its translation: CASGPSGGSGDTQYF. The variable domain in full, with the rest retrieved from reference TRBV5-1 and TRBJ2-3, is KAGVTQTPRYLIKTRGQQVTLSCSPISGHRSVSWYQQTPGQGLQFLFEYFSETQRNKGNFPGRFSGRQFSNSRSEMNVSTLELGDSALYLCASGPSGGSGDTQYFGPGTRLTVL.

This clone was found a few times. This chain links TRBV10-1 with TRBJ1-5; TRBD1 matches at 7 bases. Germline-derived CDR1 and CDR2 are WNHNN and SYGVQD (reference sequence). This CDR3 is 13 amino acids long. After removal of 6 bases from V and 5 bases from J, the junction contained 4 bases not matched to a gene. The CDR3 region has the DNA TGCGCCAGCAGCGGACAGGATCATCAGCCCCAGCATTTT. Amino acids: CASSGQDHQPQHF.

The chain carries TRBV30 and TRBJ1-2; possible D gene TRBD1, 6 bases. Germline loops: CDR1 GTSNPN, CDR2 SVGIG (reference sequence). Between the trimmed V and J ends, which lost 2 bases and 4 bases, there was a span of 23 bases. The CDR3 length is 17 residues. The CDR3 is CAWSTQPRALGGYGYTF. Written as DNA, the CDR3 is TGTGCCTGGAGTACACAACCACGGGCCCTAGGGGGCTATGGCTACACCTTC.

This chain links TRBV5-2 with TRBJ2-7; TRBD2 was called by the table and not checked on the DNA. TRBV5-2 is termed a pseudogene. This CDR3 spans 17 amino acids. CDR3: CASSHHLGTSGTYEQYF. As DNA, the CDR3 is TGTGCCAGCAGCCACCATCTTGGGACTAGCGGGACCTACGAGCAGTACTTC.

This chain connects TRBV11-2 to TRBJ2-7; D possibly corresponds to TRBD1 (6 bases). CDR1 is SGHAT and CDR2 is FQNNGV in the germline V gene. The CDR3 has 16 amino acids. V was trimmed by 4 bases and J by 2 bases, leaving 18 bases between them. The CDR3 nucleotides read TGTGCCAGCAGCTCCTTACAGGGTTTGGGGGCCTACGAGCAGTACTTC. Protein sequence: CASSSLQGLGAYEQYF.

The chain uses TRBV5-4 and TRBJ2-3; 10 nucleotides agree with TRBD2. The germline CDR1 and CDR2 sequences are SGHNT and YYREEE (reference sequence). Trimming cost V 2 bases and J 3 bases; bases outside gene matches: 3. The CDR3 sequence is 15 residues long. The CDR3 sequence: CASSFSGGTTDTQYF. The CDR3 DNA reads TGTGCCAGCAGCTTTAGCGGGGGGACTACAGATACGCAGTATTTT.

The J gene is TRBJ1-2, the V gene TRBV5-5; TRBD1 matches at 7 bases. V lost 2 bases, J lost 8 bases, and 9 bases stayed unmatched. This CDR3 region has 14 residues. Germline V gives CDR1 SGHKS, CDR2 YYEKEE (reference sequence). The CDR3 spells CASSFGTVIRGYTF. DNA for the CDR3: TGTGCCAGCAGCTTCGGGACAGTTATAAGAGGCTACACCTTC.

This clone was recorded only once. V gene TRBV7-6 combines with J gene TRBJ2-7, with 7 bases aligning to TRBD2. Per germline, CDR1 SGHVS and CDR2 FNYEAQ. This CDR3 is 16 amino acids long. V gave up 5 bases and J gave up 2 bases; unmatched junction bases: 12. CDR3 sequence (DNA): TGTGCCAGCAGCCAAAGAACCAGCGGGGTCACCTACGAGCAGTACTTC. Its translation is CASSQRTSGVTYEQYF.

The chain recombines TRBV6-1 with TRBJ1-1; 8 bases align to TRBD1. Germline V gene lookup returns CDR1 MNHNS and CDR2 SASEGT. The CDR3 totals 14 residues. The V gene end was trimmed by 8 bases and the J gene end by 10 bases; junction bases not matched to a gene: 15. Here the CDR3 reads CASVEPGGESGAFF. For the CDR3, the DNA is TGTGCCAGCGTAGAACCAGGGGGCGAAAGTGGAGCTTTCTTT.

V usage is TRBV6-1 and J usage is TRBJ2-5; tentatively, D is TRBD2 (5 bases). Germline V gene data show CDR1 as MNHNS and CDR2 as SASEGT. The CDR3 spans 13 residues. The V end lost 6 bases, the J end lost 5 bases, and 13 bases lay between the germline ends. CDR3 loop: CASRDFPPETQYF. In nucleotides, the CDR3 is TGTGCCAGCAGGGACTTCCCCCCGGAGACCCAGTACTTC.

The genes are TRBV2 and TRBJ2-7, with D tentatively TRBD1 (6 bases). This CDR3 is 15 amino acids long. V dropped 6 bases and J dropped 5 bases, with 20 bases sitting between them. Looked up from germline, CDR1 is SNHLY and CDR2 is FYNNEI. The CDR3 region is CASRPGAGEYHEQYF. DNA for the CDR3: TGTGCCAGCAGGCCGGGCGCAGGGGAATACCACGAGCAGTACTTC.

This clone was recorded once. The chain uses TRBV19 and TRBJ2-2; 7 nucleotides match TRBD2. After removal of 6 bases from V and 4 bases from J, the junction contained 11 bases not matched to a gene. The V gene's germline CDR1 is LNHDA and CDR2 SQIVND (reference sequence). The CDR3 loop spans 16 amino acids. The CDR3 region has the DNA TGTGCCAGTAGCCCCTGGGAGGGGTCGAGCACCGGGGAGCTGTTTTTT. Amino acid sequence: CASSPWEGSSTGELFF.

The rearrangement uses TRBV10-2 and TRBJ1-1, with a possible D match to TRBD1 (5 bases). The germline gives CDR1 WSHSY, CDR2 SAAADI. This CDR3 contains 14 residues. V dropped 5 bases and J dropped 4 bases, with 14 bases sitting between them. The CDR3 reads CASSHGHPGTEAFF. CDR3 bases: TGCGCCAGCAGTCATGGACATCCAGGCACTGAAGCTTTCTTT.

The gene calls are TRBV7-8 and TRBJ1-4; the D is unclear. Trimming pared 1 base from V and 7 bases from J, leaving 10 bases between. This CDR3 has 14 amino acids. Germline CDR1 is SGHVS and CDR2 is FQNEAQ. CDR3 sequence reads: CASSLDRHSEKLFF. CDR3 in DNA: TGTGCCAGCAGCTTAGACAGACATTCTGAAAAACTGTTTTTT.

The gene calls are TRBV29-1 and TRBJ2-5, with D hard to call. The CDR3 contains 12 residues. Deletions cut 1 base from V and 3 bases from J, with 6 bases between. The germline V gene encodes CDR1 SQVTM and CDR2 ANQGSEA. For the CDR3, the DNA is TGCAGCGTTGAAGGGCCTAAAGAGACCCAGTACTTC. Translating it yields CSVEGPKETQYF.

The chain carries TRBV7-2 and TRBJ1-2; tentative D call: TRBD1 (5 bases). Germline V gene data show CDR1 as SGHTA and CDR2 as FQGNSA. V shed 5 bases and J shed 1 base, with 14 bases lying between them. The CDR3 has 15 residues. The CDR3 region is CASSPRGDLNYGYTF. The CDR3 DNA reads as TGTGCCAGCAGCCCCCGGGGGGACCTTAACTATGGCTACACCTTC.

The chain carries TRBV7-9 and TRBJ1-2; 9 nucleotides agree with TRBD1. The CDR3 loop spans 14 amino acids. The germline CDR1 and CDR2 sequences are SEHNR and FQNEAQ (reference sequence). V gave up 3 bases and J gave up 14 bases; unmatched junction bases: 13. CDR3 protein: CASSFIRDRVLWTF. The CDR3 DNA follows: TGTGCCAGCAGCTTTATACGGGACAGGGTATTGTGGACCTTC.

The rearrangement links TRBV5-4 to TRBJ2-5, with 9 bases that match TRBD2. The V gene's germline CDR1 is SGHNT and CDR2 YYREEE (reference sequence). The CDR3 length is 18 residues. The ends lost 0 bases at V and 4 bases at J; junction bases unmatched: 13. CDR3 DNA sequence: TGTGCCAGCAGCTTGGGGCGGAGGGCGGGGGGGCCAACAGAGACCCAGTACTTC. Its translation is CASSLGRRAGGPTETQYF.

This sequence joins TRBV27 and TRBJ1-5; tentative D call: TRBD1 (5 bases). Deletions cut 7 bases from V and 3 bases from J, with 16 bases between. The CDR3 totals 15 residues. The germline V gene encodes CDR1 MNHEY and CDR2 SMNVEV (reference sequence). The CDR3 protein is CASKEAGTNNQPQHF. The CDR3 DNA follows: TGTGCCAGCAAGGAGGCAGGGACTAACAATCAGCCCCAGCATTTT.

The chain couples TRBV27 to TRBJ1-1; no firm D call. Germline V gene data show CDR1 as MNHEY and CDR2 as SMNVEV (reference sequence). The CDR3 runs 14 residues. V lost 6 bases and J 0 bases, leaving 11 bases between the germline ends. This CDR3 reads CASSHGIMNTEAFF. The CDR3, as DNA: TGTGCCAGCAGCCATGGGATCATGAACACTGAAGCTTTCTTT.

The J gene is TRBJ2-1, the V gene TRBV7-3; TRBD2 matches 14 bases. Trimming took 0 bases from V and 4 from J; bases not matched to a gene: 5. CDR1 SGHTA and CDR2 FQGTGA come from the germline V gene. CDR3 length equals 18 residues. The CDR3 is CASSLTGLAGVGYNEQFF. DNA of the CDR3: TGTGCCAGCAGCTTAACGGGACTAGCGGGAGTTGGGTACAATGAGCAGTTCTTC.

The CDR3 region has the DNA TGTGCCAGCAGCTCGGGACTAGCGGGGGGGCGAGGAGAGCAGTACTTC. It is translated as CASSSGLAGGRGEQYF. J is TRBJ2-7 and V is TRBV5-4, with 16 nucleotides matching TRBD2. There are 16 residues in the CDR3. Trimming removed 3 bases from V and 7 bases from J; junction bases left unmatched: 7. The germline V gene encodes CDR1 SGHNT and CDR2 YYREEE (reference sequence).